This T cell receptor (beta chain) stems from a study of radiotherapy plus CTLA-4 blockade in lung cancer. Study-wide background: There were objective responses in around 18% of patients, and 31% had disease control. Study conclusions and caveats: Clones derived from tumor TCRs expanded in blood after radiotherapy plus ipilimumab. Interferon-beta and early blood T cell clone dynamics reportedly predicted response best.

Focal radiation plus CTLA-4 blockade with ipilimumab was administered to patients who had chemo-refractory metastatic non-small-cell lung cancer. Sequencing was performed with immunoSEQ multiplex PCR; in TCRdb, only in-frame clones are kept and a portion is missing. The sample records 35,000 to 50,000 clones, 73% being singletons. V was shortened by 3 bases and J by 2 bases, with 17 bases between the two germline ends. This CDR3 spans 16 amino acids. Germline lookup yields CDR1 KGHSH and CDR2 LQKENI. To note about this clone: The antigen is unknown.

The V call is TRBV18, the J call TRBJ2-7, with D perhaps matching TRBD1 (6 bases). The sample was peripheral blood, taken from a patient treated with radiotherapy plus ipilimumab. The clonotype comes from a human donor with non-small cell lung cancer who had a complete response to radiotherapy plus ipilimumab. CDR3: CASSPRGRGATYEQYF. DNA for the CDR3: TGTGCCAGCTCACCCAGGGGCCGAGGGGCGACCTACGAGCAGTACTTC.